These 5 T cell receptor beta chains share one sample of origin, sequenced in a study of blood T cell repertoires in COVID-19. Produced via immunoSEQ multiplex PCR; TCRdb's table is partial and in-frame only. This table holds more than 65,000 clones, roughly 87% found once. Sequencing was performed on peripheral blood. These receptors originate from a woman at least 80 years old with active or convalescent COVID-19.

The genes are TRBV28 and TRBJ2-7; 12 nucleotides align to TRBD1. The CDR3 is 18 amino acids. The germline gives CDR1 MDHEN, CDR2 SYDVKM. After removal of 4 bases from V and 3 bases from J, the junction contained 13 bases not matched to a gene. The CDR3 region is CASSSTTPGTGGIYEQYF. CDR3 nucleotide sequence: TGTGCCAGCAGTTCTACAACTCCCGGGACAGGGGGCATCTACGAGCAGTACTTC.

The chain couples TRBV2 to TRBJ1-1; TRBD1 matches 7 bases. The CDR3 runs to 13 residues. Germline CDR1 and CDR2: SNHLY and FYNNEI. The V and J ends lost 4 bases and 4 bases, in that order; junction bases with no gene match: 3. As DNA, the CDR3 is TGTGCCAGCAGTGGACAGGGAGTCACTGAAGCTTTCTTT. Its translation: CASSGQGVTEAFF.

This clone was observed a handful of times. V is TRBV29-1 and J is TRBJ2-7; 9 bases match TRBD1. This CDR3 spans 13 amino acids. In germline, CDR1 is SQVTM, CDR2 ANQGSEA. Germline trimming cut 7 bases from V and 5 bases from J; bases unmatched to any gene: 9. For the CDR3, the DNA is TGCAGCGCCGACGGACAGGGGCTCAACGAGCAGTACTTC. Residues: CSADGQGLNEQYF.

The gene calls are TRBV5-4 and TRBJ1-4; 7 bases align to TRBD1. With 4 bases clipped from V and 5 bases from J, the junction kept 5 bases outside the gene matches. There are 14 residues in the CDR3. The germline gives CDR1 SGHNT, CDR2 YYREEE (reference sequence). The CDR3 reads CASSPGQRNEKLFF. Written as DNA, the CDR3 is TGTGCCAGCAGCCCGGGACAGCGGAATGAAAAACTGTTTTTT.

Only one count was recorded for this clone. The chain links TRBV24-1 to TRBJ1-2; 9 bases line up with TRBD1. The CDR3 is made up of 14 amino acids. Germline-derived CDR1 and CDR2 are KGHDR and SFDVKD. Unmatched junction bases numbered 11, after V lost 9 bases and J lost 7 bases. CDR3 in amino acids: CATGRDRAELGYTF. Here the CDR3 DNA reads TGTGCCACCGGACGGGACAGGGCGGAACTTGGCTACACCTTC.